This TCR beta chain derives from a study of cytotoxic CD8 clonotypes in ibrutinib-treated CLL. This clone was seen only a few times. Produced via immunoSEQ multiplex PCR; TCRdb's table is partial and in-frame only. The sample has just over 200,000 clones; roughly 79% are singletons. The TCR originated in a human donor with chronic lymphocytic leukemia. Sequenced material: PBMCs, taken after 12 months of ibrutinib treatment.

The CDR3: CASSFLRGNSPLHF. In nucleotides, the CDR3 is TGTGCCAGCAGCTTCCTCAGAGGCAATTCACCCCTCCACTTT. V is TRBV7-9 and J is TRBJ1-6; no clear D. The length of the CDR3 is 14 residues. Per germline, CDR1 SEHNR and CDR2 FQNEAQ (reference sequence). V was cut by 3 bases and J by 7 bases, with 10 bases left in between.